This is a list of T cell receptor beta chains from one sample in a study of control samples from healthy donors and cancer patients. Libraries were prepared by immunoSEQ multiplex PCR; TCRdb keeps only in-frame clonotypes and omits some of them. The data contain 65,000 to 100,000 clones, about 89% of them singletons. Specimen: blood. The source is a man aged 50 to 59 in good health. Both conserved end residues are part of each CDR3. Each record gives: V gene, J gene, D gene, clone size, CDR3 length, CDR3 DNA, CDR3 protein. D genes are given only for firm matches. Where a row states a size, it is once, few, many or the class of an expanded clone; other rows omit it.

TRBV30	TRBJ1-1	-	-	9	TGTGCTGGGGGGCGTGGGGCTTTCTTT	CAGGRGAFF
TRBV11-3	TRBJ2-5	TRBD2	-	16	TGTGCCAGCAGCTTGAGCCCGGCTAGCGGGCAAGAGACCCAGTACTTC	CASSLSPASGQETQYF
TRBV19	TRBJ1-2	TRBD1	-	12	TGTGCCAGTAGCCAGGGGGCGGGTGGCTACACCTTC	CASSQGAGGYTF
TRBV20-1	TRBJ2-3	-	-	14	TGCAGTGCTAGTGAGGGCGGGATAGGAGATACGCAGTATTTT	CSASEGGIGDTQYF
TRBV6-4	TRBJ2-3	-	few	16	TGTGCCAGCAGTGACTCTGTGGCATCGAGCACAGATACGCAGTATTTT	CASSDSVASSTDTQYF
TRBV5-1	TRBJ2-5	TRBD2	once	17	TGCGCCAGCAGCTTGGGGGGCTTGGCGGGAGGCCAAGAGACCCAGTACTTC	CASSLGGLAGGQETQYF
TRBV2	TRBJ2-3	-	once	14	TGTGCCAGCAGCTTTGGCGGGAGCACAGATACGCAGTATTTT	CASSFGGSTDTQYF
TRBV14	TRBJ2-7	-	-	12	TGTGCCAGCAGCCAAGACGAGGAGGGAGAGTACTTC	CASSQDEEGEYF
TRBV2	TRBJ1-1	-	once	11	TGTGCCAGCAGGACAAGGTTTGAAGCTTTCTTT	CASRTRFEAFF
TRBV5-4	TRBJ1-2	TRBD1	-	14	TGTGCCAGCAGCTTGGAGGGACAGGACTATGGCTACACCTTC	CASSLEGQDYGYTF
TRBV20-1	TRBJ2-1	-	-	15	TGCAGTGCTAGTTCAGGGGCTAGCTCCTACAATGAGCAGTTCTTC	CSASSGASSYNEQFF
TRBV21-1	TRBJ1-2	-	-	17	TGTGCCAGCAGCACCAATGACAGGGGGCAAATTGGTCGTGGCTACACCTTC	CASSTNDRGQIGRGYTF
TRBV18	TRBJ1-6	TRBD1	-	16	TGTGCCAGCTCACCGGGGGAACAGGGGAGGAATTCACCCCTCCACTTT	CASSPGEQGRNSPLHF
TRBV10-1	TRBJ2-2	TRBD2	-	16	TGCGCCAGCAGTGGTTCTAGCGGGGGTCCCGCCGGGGAGCTGTTTTTT	CASSGSSGGPAGELFF
TRBV3-1/TRBV3-2	TRBJ1-5	TRBD1	few	16	TGTGCCAGCAGCGCCCGGAAAGGACAGGGGGGAAGGCCCCAGCATTTT	CASSARKGQGGRPQHF
TRBV19	TRBJ1-2	-	few	14	TGTGCCAGTAGTATAGTTGGGGGCCGCTATGGCTACACCTTC	CASSIVGGRYGYTF
TRBV10-1	TRBJ2-3	-	-	15	TGCGCCAGCAGTGGAAGAACCGGGCCCACAGATACGCAGTATTTT	CASSGRTGPTDTQYF
TRBV7-2	TRBJ2-5	-	-	14	TGTGCCAGCAGTCTAGAAGCGGGCGAGGAGACCCAGTACTTC	CASSLEAGEETQYF
TRBV12-3/TRBV12-4	TRBJ1-4	-	medium-sized	10	TGTGCCAGCAGTGTGAACGAACTGTTTTTT	CASSVNELFF
TRBV4-1	TRBJ2-5	TRBD2	-	17	TGCGCCAGCAGCCAATTCTCCGGGACTAGCGGGGCCGAGACCCAGTACTTC	CASSQFSGTSGAETQYF
TRBV19	TRBJ1-1	-	-	13	TGTGCCAGTAGTGACGGCCCCAACCTTGAAGCTTTCTTT	CASSDGPNLEAFF
TRBV18	TRBJ1-2	-	once	12	TGTGCCAGCTCACGAGGGGGGTATGGCTACACCTTC	CASSRGGYGYTF
TRBV5-3	TRBJ1-5	-	-	13	TGTGCCAGAAACGCGCAAAGCAATCAGCCCCAGCATTTT	CARNAQSNQPQHF
TRBV4-1	TRBJ2-7	-	few	12	TGCGCCAGCACCGAAGGGGGTGGCGAGCAGTACTTC	CASTEGGGEQYF
TRBV19	TRBJ1-4	TRBD1	-	13	TGTGCCACGAACAGGGGACCTAATGAAAAACTGTTTTTT	CATNRGPNEKLFF
TRBV12-3/TRBV12-4	TRBJ1-1	-	-	13	TGTGCCAGCACCAGCCAGGGGAGGCTGCCAGCTTTCTTT	CASTSQGRLPAFF
TRBV7-9	TRBJ1-2	TRBD1	-	16	TGTGCCAGCAGCTTAAACAGGGGGCGTTCTCCCTATGGCTACACCTTC	CASSLNRGRSPYGYTF